These 17 T cell receptor beta chains were all obtained from the same sample, sequenced in a study of T cell responses to AZD1222 COVID-19 vaccine. Clones were sequenced by immunoSEQ multiplex PCR, and TCRdb holds only the in-frame ones, with some missing. The table has 120,000 or so clones, 92% seen once. Sequencing was performed on peripheral blood, taken on day 0 of AZD1222 vaccination. The receptors were gathered from an adult in good health.

The chain joins TRBV14 to TRBJ2-5, with D possibly TRBD2 on 5 matching bases. CDR1 is SGHDN, CDR2 FVKESK, per germline. The CDR3 runs 16 residues. V lost 6 bases, J lost 5 bases, and 22 bases lay in between. The chain's CDR3 is CASRETLGSTPETQYF. In DNA form, the CDR3 reads TGTGCCAGCAGAGAGACCCTGGGGAGTACTCCGGAGACCCAGTACTTC.

In this sample, this clone turned up once. The J gene is TRBJ2-7, the V gene TRBV2; a possible D gene is TRBD2 (5 bases). The CDR3 has 12 amino acids. Trimming stripped 8 bases from V and 2 bases from J, with 10 bases between. Germline V gene lookup returns CDR1 SNHLY and CDR2 FYNNEI. CDR3 DNA sequence: TGTGCCAGCCAACGGGGTCCCTACGAGCAGTACTTC. Its translation is CASQRGPYEQYF.

The chain is built from TRBV10-2 and TRBJ2-7, with 11 bases aligning to TRBD2. The V and J ends lost 3 bases and 6 bases, in that order; junction bases with no gene match: 19. The CDR3 sequence is 19 residues long. The germline V gene has CDR1 WSHSY and CDR2 SAAADI. CDR3 loop: CASSDPTGTSGGPVREQYF. DNA for the CDR3: TGCGCCAGCAGTGACCCCACCGGGACTAGCGGAGGCCCCGTCCGCGAGCAGTACTTC.

The V call is TRBV10-3, the J call TRBJ1-3; TRBD1 might be the D (6 bases). CDR1 is ENHRY and CDR2 is SYGVKD in the germline V gene. The V and J ends lost 4 bases and 1 base respectively, with 11 bases between them. CDR3 length: 15 residues. The CDR3 sequence is CAISGKRGSGNTIYF. CDR3 DNA: TGTGCCATCAGTGGGAAGAGGGGGTCTGGAAACACCATATATTTT.

As regards this clone: One junction end disagrees with the germline gene, perhaps due to a read error. The rearrangement links TRBV18 to TRBJ2-2; tentative D call: TRBD1 (6 bases). Per germline, CDR1 KGHSH and CDR2 LQKENI. The CDR3 is 13 residues long. CDR3 nucleotides: TGTGCCAGCTTACCAACCTCCAGGGGACGGATGTTTTTT. This sequence encodes CASLPTSRGRMFF.

V is TRBV4-2 and J is TRBJ1-2; TRBD1 agrees at 10 bases. Germline V gene sequence: CDR1 LGHNA, CDR2 YNFKEQ. The V and J ends lost 0 bases and 10 bases, in that order; junction bases with no gene match: 11. This CDR3 contains 16 residues. The CDR3 DNA reads TGTGCCAGCAGCCAAGACCTTTCCTCGACAGGGGGCGTCTACACCTTC. This sequence encodes CASSQDLSSTGGVYTF.

The chain has TRBV19 and TRBJ2-7; D is uncertain. Germline CDR1 reads LNHDA; CDR2 reads SQIVND (reference sequence). V lost 10 bases to trimming and J lost 7 bases, with 11 bases between them. This CDR3 comprises 10 residues. CDR3 coding DNA: TGTGCCATAAGCCTACGAGAGCAGTACTTC. Translating gives CAISLREQYF. Full variable domain (remainder filled in from reference TRBV19 and TRBJ2-7): DGGITQSPKYLFRKEGQNVTLSCEQNLNHDAMYWYRQDPGQGLRLIYYSQIVNDFQKGDIAEGYSVSREKKESFPLTVTSAQKNPTAFYLCAISLREQYFGPGTRLTVT.

CDR3 residues: CASSASEQYF. The DNA for the CDR3 is TGTGCCAGCAGTGCGTCCGAGCAGTACTTC. This chain joins TRBV25-1 and TRBJ2-7, with D hard to call. Trimming cost V 4 bases and J 6 bases, with 4 bases left between them. Per the germline V gene, CDR1 is MGHDK and CDR2 is SYGVNS. The CDR3 totals 10 residues.

The chain employs TRBV5-5 and TRBJ1-6, with TRBD1 as a possible D gene (5 bases). The CDR3 length is 17 residues. V shed 2 bases and J shed 0 bases, with 12 bases lying between them. Germline CDR1 and CDR2: SGHKS and YYEKEE (reference sequence). The CDR3 DNA follows: TGTGCCAGCAGCTTCAGAAAAGACAGCTCCTATAATTCACCCCTCCACTTT. It specifies CASSFRKDSSYNSPLHF.

The J gene is TRBJ2-3, the V gene TRBV2; TRBD2 agrees at 11 bases. V shed 6 bases and J 0 bases; nucleotides not matched to a gene: 8. The germline V gene encodes CDR1 SNHLY and CDR2 FYNNEI. The CDR3 has 17 amino acids. The CDR3 here is CASSSGLAGRSTDTQYF. CDR3 sequence (DNA): TGTGCCAGCAGCTCTGGACTAGCGGGCAGAAGCACAGATACGCAGTATTTT.

This clone has only a few counts. The gene calls are TRBV5-8 and TRBJ2-1; 8 nucleotides line up with TRBD2. CDR1 is SGHTS and CDR2 is YDEGEE in the germline V gene. Trimming took 6 bases from V and 0 from J; bases not matched to a gene: 8. This CDR3 contains 16 residues. CDR3 nucleotide sequence: TGTGCCAGCATCCCTCTTGGACTAGCCTCCTACAATGAGCAGTTCTTC. Encoded protein: CASIPLGLASYNEQFF.

The J gene is TRBJ2-1, the V gene TRBV27; D is unresolved. The V gene lost 1 base and the J gene lost 4 bases, with 8 bases spanning the gap. Germline CDR1 and CDR2: MNHEY and SMNVEV (reference sequence). This CDR3 spans 14 amino acids. CDR3 DNA sequence: TGTGCCAGCAGTTTATTAGTGGATTACAATGAGCAGTTCTTC. Residues: CASSLLVDYNEQFF.

V and J are TRBV10-3 and TRBJ2-1; 7 positions agree with TRBD2. The CDR3 covers 14 residues. The junction had 6 bases not matched to a gene; V was cut back by 10 bases and J by 0 bases. Germline V gene data show CDR1 as ENHRY and CDR2 as SYGVKD. The chain's CDR3 is CASGVAGSYNEQFF. The CDR3 coding sequence is TGTGCCAGCGGAGTAGCGGGCTCCTACAATGAGCAGTTCTTC.

The DNA of the CDR3 is TGTGCCAGCAGTGAACCCGCCTATTACGAGCAGTACTTC. Protein sequence: CASSEPAYYEQYF. The chain employs TRBV6-1 and TRBJ2-7; D gene ambiguous. V shed 2 bases and J shed 4 bases, with 9 bases lying between them. The germline V gene encodes CDR1 MNHNS and CDR2 SASEGT. The CDR3 has 13 amino acids.

The rearrangement joins TRBV6-5 to TRBJ2-7; D perhaps matches TRBD2 (5 bases). CDR1 is MNHEY, CDR2 SVGAGI, per germline. The CDR3 runs to 14 residues. Trimming removed 6 bases from V and 5 bases from J, with 17 bases in between. The CDR3 loop reads CASRDLGNFHEQYF. The DNA for the CDR3 is TGTGCCAGCAGGGACTTGGGGAATTTCCACGAGCAGTACTTC.

In its sample, this clone was seen once. The J gene is TRBJ2-7, the V gene TRBV27; 9 bases align to TRBD1. CDR3 length: 16 residues. The germline CDR1 and CDR2 sequences are MNHEY and SMNVEV (reference sequence). Germline trimming cut 5 bases from V and 4 bases from J; bases unmatched to any gene: 12. The CDR3, as DNA: TGTGCCAGCAGTCCCCGACAGGGGGGCTTAGGGTACGAGCAGTACTTC. Encoded protein: CASSPRQGGLGYEQYF.

The chain uses TRBV18 and TRBJ1-2; tentatively, D is TRBD1 (5 bases). The ends were cut back, 1 base at V and 7 bases at J, with 13 bases in the middle. Germline V gene data show CDR1 as KGHSH and CDR2 as LQKENI. The length of the CDR3 is 14 residues. The CDR3 reads CASSPLESRGGYTF. The CDR3, as DNA: TGTGCCAGCTCACCACTAGAGAGTAGGGGTGGCTACACCTTC.